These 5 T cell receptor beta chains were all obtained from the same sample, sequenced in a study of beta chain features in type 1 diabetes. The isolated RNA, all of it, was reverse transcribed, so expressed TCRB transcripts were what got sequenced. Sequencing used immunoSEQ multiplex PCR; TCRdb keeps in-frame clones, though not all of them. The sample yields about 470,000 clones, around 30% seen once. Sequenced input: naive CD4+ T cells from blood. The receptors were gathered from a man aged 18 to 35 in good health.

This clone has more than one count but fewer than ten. The CDR3 DNA sequence: TGTGCCATCAGCCAGGCGAGGGTCGATACGCAGTATTTT. It specifies CAISQARVDTQYF. The chain is built from TRBV10-3 and TRBJ2-3; a possible D gene is TRBD2 (5 bases). V shed 6 bases and J shed 6 bases, with 13 bases lying between them. This CDR3 is 13 amino acids long. Germline CDR1 reads ENHRY; CDR2 reads SYGVKD.

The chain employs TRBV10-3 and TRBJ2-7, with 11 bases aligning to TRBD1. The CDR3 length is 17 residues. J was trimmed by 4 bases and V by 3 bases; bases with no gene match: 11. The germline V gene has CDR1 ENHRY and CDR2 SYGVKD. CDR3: CAISDLIGTGGTYEQYF. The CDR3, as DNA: TGTGCCATCAGTGATTTGATTGGGACAGGGGGAACGTACGAGCAGTACTTC.

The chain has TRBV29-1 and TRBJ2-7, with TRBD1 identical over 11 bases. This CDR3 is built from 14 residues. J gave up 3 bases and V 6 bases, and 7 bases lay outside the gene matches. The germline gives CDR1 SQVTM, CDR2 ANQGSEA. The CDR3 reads CSVEPGQGVYEQYF. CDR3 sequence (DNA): TGCAGCGTAGAGCCGGGACAGGGGGTCTACGAGCAGTACTTC.

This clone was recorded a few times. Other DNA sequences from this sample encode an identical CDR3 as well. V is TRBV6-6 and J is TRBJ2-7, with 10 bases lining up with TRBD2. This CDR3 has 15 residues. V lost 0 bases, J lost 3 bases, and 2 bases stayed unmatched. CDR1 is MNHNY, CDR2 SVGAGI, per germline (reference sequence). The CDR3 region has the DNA TGTGCCAGCAGTTACTCTCCTAGCGGGAGCTACGAGCAGTACTTC. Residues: CASSYSPSGSYEQYF.

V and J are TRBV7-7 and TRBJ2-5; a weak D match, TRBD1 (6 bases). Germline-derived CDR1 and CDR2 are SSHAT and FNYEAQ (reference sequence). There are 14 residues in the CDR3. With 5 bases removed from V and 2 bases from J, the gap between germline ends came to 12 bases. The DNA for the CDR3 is TGTGCCAGCAGCCCGGGCAGGGGTCAAGAGACCCAGTACTTC. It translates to CASSPGRGQETQYF.